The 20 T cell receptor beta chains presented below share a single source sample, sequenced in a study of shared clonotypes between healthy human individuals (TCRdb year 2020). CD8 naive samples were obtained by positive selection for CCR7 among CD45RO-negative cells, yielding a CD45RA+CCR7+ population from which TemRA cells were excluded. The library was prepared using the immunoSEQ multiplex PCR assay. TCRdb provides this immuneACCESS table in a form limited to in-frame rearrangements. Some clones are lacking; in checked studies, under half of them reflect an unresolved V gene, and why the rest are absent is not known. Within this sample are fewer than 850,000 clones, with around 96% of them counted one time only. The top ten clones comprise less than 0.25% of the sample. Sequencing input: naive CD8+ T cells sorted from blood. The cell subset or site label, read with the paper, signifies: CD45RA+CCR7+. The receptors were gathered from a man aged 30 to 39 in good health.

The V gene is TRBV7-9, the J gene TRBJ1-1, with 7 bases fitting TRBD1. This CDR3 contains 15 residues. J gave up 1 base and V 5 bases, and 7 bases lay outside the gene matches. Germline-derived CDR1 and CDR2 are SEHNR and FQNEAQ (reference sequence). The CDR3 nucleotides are TGTGCCAGCAGCCCCGGGACAGCGACGAACACTGAAGCTTTCTTT. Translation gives CASSPGTATNTEAFF.

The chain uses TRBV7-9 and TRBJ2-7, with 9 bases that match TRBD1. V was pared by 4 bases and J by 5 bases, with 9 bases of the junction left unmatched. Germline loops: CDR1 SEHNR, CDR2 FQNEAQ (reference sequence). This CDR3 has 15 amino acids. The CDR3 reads CASSYTRDRVHEQYF. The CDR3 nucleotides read TGTGCCAGCAGCTATACCCGGGACAGGGTCCACGAGCAGTACTTC.

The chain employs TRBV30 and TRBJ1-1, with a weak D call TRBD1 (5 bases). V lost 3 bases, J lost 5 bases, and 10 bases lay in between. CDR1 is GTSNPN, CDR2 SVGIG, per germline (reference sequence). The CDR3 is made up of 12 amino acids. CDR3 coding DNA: TGTGCCTGGAGGGCGGGGGGAACTGAAGCTTTCTTT. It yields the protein CAWRAGGTEAFF. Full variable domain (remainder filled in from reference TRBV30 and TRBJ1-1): SQTIHQWPATLVQPVGSPLSLECTVEGTSNPNLYWYRQAAGRGLQLLFYSVGIGQISSEVPQNLSASRPQDRQFILSSKKLLLSDSGFYLCAWRAGGTEAFFGQGTRLTVV.

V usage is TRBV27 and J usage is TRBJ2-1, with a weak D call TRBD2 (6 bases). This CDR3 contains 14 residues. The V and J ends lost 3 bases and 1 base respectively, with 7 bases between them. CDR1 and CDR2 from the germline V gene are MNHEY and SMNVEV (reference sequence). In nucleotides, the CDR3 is TGTGCCAGCAGTTTGCTAGCGTCCTACAATGAGCAGTTCTTC. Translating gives CASSLLASYNEQFF.

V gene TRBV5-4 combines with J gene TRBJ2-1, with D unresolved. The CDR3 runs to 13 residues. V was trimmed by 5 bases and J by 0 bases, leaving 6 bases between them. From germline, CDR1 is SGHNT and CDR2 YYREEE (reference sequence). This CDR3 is CASRRSSYNEQFF. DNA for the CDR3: TGTGCCAGCAGACGAAGCTCCTACAATGAGCAGTTCTTC.

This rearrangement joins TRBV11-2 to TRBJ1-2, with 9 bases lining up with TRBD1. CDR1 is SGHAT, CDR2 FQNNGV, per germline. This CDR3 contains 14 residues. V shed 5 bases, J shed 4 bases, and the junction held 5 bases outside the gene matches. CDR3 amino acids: CASSAGQGSYGYTF. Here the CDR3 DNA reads TGTGCCAGCAGCGCGGGACAGGGTAGCTATGGCTACACCTTC.

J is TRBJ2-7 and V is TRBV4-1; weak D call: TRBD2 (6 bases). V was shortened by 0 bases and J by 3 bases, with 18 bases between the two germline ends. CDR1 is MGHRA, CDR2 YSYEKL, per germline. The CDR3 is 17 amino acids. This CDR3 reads CASSQDHQGLSHYEQYF. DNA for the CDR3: TGCGCCAGCAGCCAAGATCATCAGGGACTTTCTCACTACGAGCAGTACTTC.

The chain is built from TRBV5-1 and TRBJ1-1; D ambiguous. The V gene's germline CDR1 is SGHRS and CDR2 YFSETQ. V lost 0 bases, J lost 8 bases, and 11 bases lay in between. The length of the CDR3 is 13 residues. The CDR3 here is CASSLGGYNEAFF. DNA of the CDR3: TGCGCCAGCAGCTTGGGAGGATATAACGAAGCTTTCTTT.

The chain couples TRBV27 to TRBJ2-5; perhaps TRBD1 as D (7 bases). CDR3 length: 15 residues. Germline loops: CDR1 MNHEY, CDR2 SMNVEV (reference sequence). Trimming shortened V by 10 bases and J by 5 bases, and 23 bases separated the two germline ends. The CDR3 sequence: CATTLTGMAGETQYF. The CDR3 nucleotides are TGTGCCACCACATTGACAGGGATGGCGGGGGAGACCCAGTACTTC.

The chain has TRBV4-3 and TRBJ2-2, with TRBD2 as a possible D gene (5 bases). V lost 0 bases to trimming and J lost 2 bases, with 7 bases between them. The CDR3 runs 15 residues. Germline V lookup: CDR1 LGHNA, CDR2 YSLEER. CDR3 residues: CASSQDRENTGELFF. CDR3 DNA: TGCGCCAGCAGCCAAGATCGGGAAAACACCGGGGAGCTGTTTTTT.

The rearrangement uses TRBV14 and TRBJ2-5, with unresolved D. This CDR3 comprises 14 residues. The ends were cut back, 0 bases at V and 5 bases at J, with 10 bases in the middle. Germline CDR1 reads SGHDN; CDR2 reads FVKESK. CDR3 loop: CASSQESPRETQYF. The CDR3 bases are TGTGCCAGCAGCCAAGAGTCCCCACGGGAGACCCAGTACTTC.

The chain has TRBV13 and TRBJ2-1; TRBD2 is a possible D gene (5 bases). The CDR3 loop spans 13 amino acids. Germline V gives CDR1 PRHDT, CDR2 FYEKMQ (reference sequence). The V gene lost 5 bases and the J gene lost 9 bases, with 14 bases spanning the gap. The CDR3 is CASSPPRAGEQFF. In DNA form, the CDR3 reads TGTGCCAGCAGCCCCCCGCGGGCCGGTGAGCAGTTCTTC.

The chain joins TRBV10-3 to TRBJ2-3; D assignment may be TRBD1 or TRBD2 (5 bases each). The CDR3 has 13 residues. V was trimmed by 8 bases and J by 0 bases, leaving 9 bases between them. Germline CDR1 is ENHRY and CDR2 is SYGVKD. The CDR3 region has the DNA TGTGCCATCGGGGACCAAAGCACAGATACGCAGTATTTT. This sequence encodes CAIGDQSTDTQYF.

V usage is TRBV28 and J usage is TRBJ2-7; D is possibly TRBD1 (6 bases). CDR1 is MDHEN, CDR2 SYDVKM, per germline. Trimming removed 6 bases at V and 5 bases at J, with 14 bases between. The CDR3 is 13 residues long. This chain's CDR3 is CASREQGSHEQYF. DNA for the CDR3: TGTGCCAGCAGAGAACAGGGTTCCCACGAGCAGTACTTC.

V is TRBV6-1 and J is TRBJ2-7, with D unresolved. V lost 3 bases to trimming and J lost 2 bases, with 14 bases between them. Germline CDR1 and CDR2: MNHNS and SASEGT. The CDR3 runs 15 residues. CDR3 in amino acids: CASSDLDEAPYEQYF. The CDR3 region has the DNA TGTGCCAGCAGTGATCTGGACGAAGCCCCCTACGAGCAGTACTTC.

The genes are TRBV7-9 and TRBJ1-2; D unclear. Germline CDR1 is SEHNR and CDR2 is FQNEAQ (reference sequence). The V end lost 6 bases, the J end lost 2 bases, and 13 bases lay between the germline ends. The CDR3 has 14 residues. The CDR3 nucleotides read TGTGCCAGCAGTCCGGACCTGCGCAACTATGGCTACACCTTC. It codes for CASSPDLRNYGYTF.

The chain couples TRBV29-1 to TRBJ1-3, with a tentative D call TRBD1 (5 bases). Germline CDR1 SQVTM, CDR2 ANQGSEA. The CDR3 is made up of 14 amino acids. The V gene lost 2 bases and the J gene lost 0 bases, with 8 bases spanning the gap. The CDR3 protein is CSVEPTDSGNTIYF. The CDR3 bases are TGCAGCGTTGAACCGACAGACTCTGGAAACACCATATATTTT.

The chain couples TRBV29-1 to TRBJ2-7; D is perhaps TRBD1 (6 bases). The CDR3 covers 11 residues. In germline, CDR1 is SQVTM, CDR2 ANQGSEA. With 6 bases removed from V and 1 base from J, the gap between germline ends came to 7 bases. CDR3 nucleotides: TGCAGCGTCCAGGGGTCCTACGAGCAGTACTTC. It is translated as CSVQGSYEQYF.

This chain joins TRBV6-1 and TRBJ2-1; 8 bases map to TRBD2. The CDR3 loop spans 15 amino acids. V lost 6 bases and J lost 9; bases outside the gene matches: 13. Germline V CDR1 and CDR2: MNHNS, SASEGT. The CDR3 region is CASRSLAALPGEQFF. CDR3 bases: TGTGCCAGCAGATCACTAGCGGCATTACCTGGTGAGCAGTTCTTC.

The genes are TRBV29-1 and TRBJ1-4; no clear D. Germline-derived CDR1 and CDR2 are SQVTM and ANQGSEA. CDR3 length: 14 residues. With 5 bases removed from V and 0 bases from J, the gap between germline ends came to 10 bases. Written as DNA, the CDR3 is TGCAGCGTTATCAAGAGTGCAACTAATGAAAAACTGTTTTTT. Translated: CSVIKSATNEKLFF.